One and the same sample provided the 27 T cell receptor beta chains below, sequenced in a study of T cells in Graves' hyperthyroidism and ophthalmopathy (dated by TCRdb to about 2019). Receptor amplification or capture employed multiplex PCR. The run used an Illumina HiSeq 2000. TCR beta CDR3 regions were amplified from RNA transcripts. The TCR CDR3 was subjected to a first round of RT-PCR using the HTBI primer set and the Qiagen OneStep RT-PCR kit. In TCRdb, the public reads were trimmed at Q25 with fastp and aligned with MiXCR, with productive beta chains retained. Duplicate CDR3 protein sequences are folded into a single record with the most common DNA and genes. A total of a few hundred thousand distinct CDR3 sequences appear in this sample, roughly 46% of them only once. Of the sample, approximately 7.5% falls within the top ten clones. Sequencing was carried out using peripheral blood or thyroid tissue (not recorded which). These receptors were obtained from a woman between 18 and 29 years old with Graves' hyperthyroidism.

The rearrangement joins TRBV2 to TRBJ2-2, with 10 nucleotides matching TRBD2. The germline V gene encodes CDR1 SNHLY and CDR2 FYNNEI. The V and J ends lost 6 bases and 6 bases, in that order; junction bases with no gene match: 7. The CDR3 has 15 amino acids. CDR3 nucleotides: TGTGCCAGCAGCCTTTCGAGCGGGGGGGCCGGGGAGCTGTTTTTT. Encoded protein: CASSLSSGGAGELFF.

This clonotype was counted many times. The chain recombines TRBV7-2 with TRBJ1-1; D unclear. Germline V gene lookup returns CDR1 SGHTA and CDR2 FQGNSA. The CDR3 has 14 residues. The V gene lost 0 bases and the J gene lost 8 bases, with 13 bases spanning the gap. The CDR3 region has the DNA TGTGCCAGCAGCTTAGCCCCCGGCCCTTTGGAAGCTTTCTTT. It codes for CASSLAPGPLEAFF.

The rearrangement links TRBV20-1 to TRBJ2-3; D uncertain. The CDR3 has 13 residues. CDR1 is DFQATT and CDR2 is SNEGSKA in the germline V gene (reference sequence). V gave up 1 base and J gave up 6 bases, with 11 bases separating them. In nucleotides, the CDR3 is TGCAGTGCTAGAGGGTCCGTGGGTGATACGCAGTATTTT. Its translation: CSARGSVGDTQYF.

A note on this clonotype: Here the CDR3 omits its conserved ending phenylalanine or tryptophan, so a read error is the likely source. V is TRBV7-2 and J is TRBJ1-5; D unclear. The germline V gene encodes CDR1 SGHTA and CDR2 FQGNSA. The CDR3 length is 19 residues. The germline V and J ends were trimmed by 5 bases and 3 bases, with 26 bases remaining between them. The CDR3 DNA follows: TGTGCCAGCAGCAGCGCGGGAGCCCCCGTGGATACAAACAATCAGCCCCAGCATTAT. As protein: CASSSAGAPVDTNNQPQHY.

The gene calls are TRBV6-5 and TRBJ1-5; a possible D gene is TRBD1 (5 bases). Looked up from germline, CDR1 is MNHEY and CDR2 is SVGAGI. The V and J ends lost 5 bases and 5 bases respectively, with 16 bases between them. This CDR3 is built from 15 residues. CDR3 loop: CASSPGGGVHQPQHF. CDR3 bases: TGTGCCAGCAGTCCCGGTGGGGGGGTGCATCAGCCCCAGCATTTT.

As to this clonotype: At one boundary the junction diverges from the germline segment, which might be a read error. V is TRBV4-3 and J is TRBJ1-2; TRBD1 might be the D (6 bases). Germline V gene lookup returns CDR1 LGHNA and CDR2 YSLEER. The CDR3 has 16 residues. CDR3 sequence reads: CASSQDLGGAGYGFTF. The CDR3 DNA is TGCGCCAGCAGCCAAGATCTCGGGGGCGCCGGCTATGGCTTCACCTTC.

This clonotype occurred many times. The CDR3 sequence: CASSVNPGGSNEKLFF. The CDR3 nucleotides read TGTGCCAGCAGCGTAAATCCAGGGGGATCTAATGAAAAACTGTTTTTT. The chain combines TRBV9 with TRBJ1-4; 7 bases agree with TRBD1. V dropped 1 base and J dropped 3; count of bases not matched to a gene: 6. The germline V gene encodes CDR1 SGDLS and CDR2 YYNGEE. The CDR3 has 16 amino acids.

At least ten counts were recorded for this clonotype. CDR3 sequence: CASTPTDLFGNTIYF. In DNA form, the CDR3 reads TGTGCCAGCACCCCCACCGACTTATTTGGAAACACCATATATTTT. The gene calls are TRBV7-2 and TRBJ1-3; D remains ambiguous. The ends were cut back, 7 bases at V and 3 bases at J, with 16 bases in the middle. The CDR3 is 15 residues long. Germline V lookup: CDR1 SGHTA, CDR2 FQGNSA.

This clonotype appeared many times. The chain couples TRBV19 to TRBJ2-7, with 7 bases lining up with TRBD1. The V and J ends lost 3 bases and 4 bases, in that order; junction bases with no gene match: 3. This CDR3 comprises 13 residues. CDR1 is LNHDA and CDR2 is SQIVND in the germline V gene (reference sequence). The CDR3 protein is CASSIRDRYEQYF. CDR3 DNA sequence: TGTGCCAGTAGTATCCGGGACAGATACGAGCAGTACTTC.

This clonotype was observed many times. J is TRBJ1-1 and V is TRBV20-1, with D perhaps TRBD1 (6 bases). This CDR3 is built from 15 residues. Trimming removed 6 bases from V and 1 base from J, with 18 bases in between. CDR1 and CDR2 from the germline V gene are DFQATT and SNEGSKA (reference sequence). This CDR3 is CSAPPPPQGNTEAFF. The CDR3, as DNA: TGCAGTGCCCCCCCCCCACCACAGGGGAACACTGAAGCTTTCTTT.

This clonotype was recorded once. This clone may be a read error of a much larger clone one base away. This rearrangement joins TRBV5-1 to TRBJ1-4; 7 nucleotides line up with TRBD1. V shed 3 bases, J shed 8 bases, and the junction held 7 bases outside the gene matches. This CDR3 has 14 residues. Germline loops: CDR1 SGHRS, CDR2 YFSETQ. CDR3 residues: CASSWTGSSEKLFF. The CDR3 nucleotides read TGCGCCAGCAGCTGGACAGGCTCGTCGGAAAAACTGTTTTTT.

This clonotype appeared many times. V usage is TRBV7-8 and J usage is TRBJ1-1; 8 bases map to TRBD1. The CDR3 extends over 15 amino acids. Trimming took 5 bases from V and 1 from J; bases not matched to a gene: 6. The germline CDR1 and CDR2 sequences are SGHVS and FQNEAQ. CDR3 loop: CASSPGTGGNTEAFF. The DNA of the CDR3 is TGTGCCAGCAGCCCCGGAACAGGGGGGAACACTGAAGCTTTCTTT.

This chain links TRBV2 with TRBJ2-5, with D unclear. The CDR3 contains 14 residues. The V end lost 10 bases, the J end lost 5 bases, and 20 bases lay between the germline ends. In germline, CDR1 is SNHLY, CDR2 FYNNEI. Here the CDR3 reads CAITPKGSEETQYF. The CDR3 DNA follows: TGTGCCATAACCCCGAAAGGCAGTGAGGAGACCCAGTACTTC. Full variable domain (missing parts from reference TRBV2 and TRBJ2-5): EPEVTQTPSHQVTQMGQEVILRCVPISNHLYFYWYRQILGQKVEFLVSFYNNEISEKSEIFDDQFSVERPDGSNFTLKIRSTKLEDSAMYFCAITPKGSEETQYFGPGTRLLVL.

This clonotype was found many times. The J gene is TRBJ2-6, the V gene TRBV19; D call uncertain. The CDR3 consists of 13 residues. Germline V gene data show CDR1 as LNHDA and CDR2 as SQIVND (reference sequence). The germline V and J ends were trimmed by 9 bases and 2 bases, with 8 bases remaining between them. The CDR3 sequence is CASGRTGANVLTF. CDR3 sequence (DNA): TGTGCCAGCGGTCGAACTGGGGCCAACGTCCTGACTTTC.

The table lists this clonotype with many counts. The V call is TRBV19, the J call TRBJ2-2, with 9 bases that match TRBD2. The V and J ends lost 9 bases and 5 bases, in that order; junction bases with no gene match: 4. The germline gives CDR1 LNHDA, CDR2 SQIVND (reference sequence). This CDR3 spans 13 amino acids. Here the CDR3 DNA reads TGTGCCAGCCATAGCGGGAGAACCGGGGAGCTGTTTTTT. This sequence encodes CASHSGRTGELFF.

The sample holds a few counts of this clonotype. The chain is built from TRBV6-2 or TRBV6-3 and TRBJ2-7; D possibly matches TRBD1 or TRBD2 (5 bases each). Germline V gives CDR1 MNHEY, CDR2 SVGEGT. The CDR3 spans 12 residues. CDR3: CAGGSRLYEQYF. The CDR3 nucleotides are TGTGCTGGGGGAAGTCGCCTCTACGAGCAGTACTTC.

As for this clonotype: A much larger clone lies a single base off, so this may be a read error. This sequence joins TRBV27 and TRBJ2-7; 7 nucleotides line up with TRBD2. The CDR3 contains 15 residues. V lost 6 bases and J lost 0; bases outside the gene matches: 8. Germline V gives CDR1 MNHEY, CDR2 SMNVEV (reference sequence). The CDR3 sequence is CASRPRLAPSYEQYF. CDR3 bases: TGTGCCAGCAGACCTAGACTAGCTCCCTCCTACGAGCAGTACTTC.

This clonotype showed up many times. This chain connects TRBV4-1 to TRBJ2-7; no clear D. Trimming removed 1 base from V and 2 bases from J, with 12 bases in between. From germline, CDR1 is MGHRA and CDR2 YSYEKL. The CDR3 runs 15 residues. The CDR3 region is CASSQGATATYEQYF. DNA of the CDR3: TGCGCCAGCAGCCAAGGGGCCACGGCGACCTACGAGCAGTACTTC.

This clonotype was found many times. This chain links TRBV6-2 or TRBV6-3 with TRBJ2-7; tentatively, D is TRBD1 (5 bases). From germline, CDR1 is MNHEY and CDR2 SVGEGT. This CDR3 region has 13 residues. Trimming shortened V by 5 bases and J by 6 bases, and 14 bases separated the two germline ends. CDR3 loop: CASSVRQSLEQYF. For the CDR3, the DNA is TGTGCCAGCAGTGTAAGACAGAGCCTCGAGCAGTACTTC.

This clonotype occurred many times. The CDR3 nucleotides read TGTGCCAGCAGCTTAGAACTAGCGGGACTTGAGGAGACCCAGTACTTC. Protein: CASSLELAGLEETQYF. The rearrangement uses TRBV7-2 and TRBJ2-5, with TRBD2 matching over 10 bases. Trimming cost V 1 base and J 5 bases; bases outside gene matches: 7. CDR1 is SGHTA and CDR2 is FQGNSA in the germline V gene. CDR3 length: 16 amino acids.

The rearrangement uses TRBV7-3 and TRBJ2-5, with 8 nucleotides matching TRBD2. The CDR3 spans 15 residues. Germline V gene data show CDR1 as SGHTA and CDR2 as FQGTGA. V was clipped by 5 bases and J by 1 base; unmatched bases: 6. The CDR3 bases are TGTGCCAGCAGCCCCCAGCGGGAGCGCCAAGAGACCCAGTACTTC. Encoded protein: CASSPQRERQETQYF.

The table lists this clonotype with a few counts. The rearrangement uses TRBV27 and TRBJ2-7, with D tentatively TRBD2 (5 bases). The CDR3 has 12 residues. Germline loops: CDR1 MNHEY, CDR2 SMNVEV (reference sequence). Between the trimmed V and J ends, which lost 5 bases and 7 bases, there was a span of 12 bases. Here the CDR3 DNA reads TGTGCCAGCAGTCTCCGGGGAAGGGAGCAGTACTTC. As protein: CASSLRGREQYF.

The chain recombines TRBV6-5 with TRBJ2-1; D unresolved. In germline, CDR1 is MNHEY, CDR2 SVGAGI. The CDR3 contains 14 residues. The germline V and J ends were trimmed by 0 bases and 13 bases, with 16 bases remaining between them. CDR3 loop: CASSYSIGRADQFF. The CDR3 DNA sequence: TGTGCCAGCAGTTACTCGATCGGCCGGGCAGATCAGTTCTTC.

Turning to this clonotype: Given a much more abundant clone one base away, this may be a read error. The chain combines TRBV11-3 with TRBJ2-2, with D unresolved. The CDR3 contains 16 residues. Germline V lookup: CDR1 SGHNT, CDR2 YENEEA. The CDR3 loop is CAGSQDLVANTGELFF. The CDR3 bases are TGTGCCGGCAGCCAAGATTTAGTAGCGAACACCGGGGAGCTGTTTTTT.

Regarding this clonotype: Being one base from a much bigger clone, this may be a read error. The chain uses TRBV12-5 and TRBJ1-5; 8 bases line up with TRBD1. CDR3 length: 15 amino acids. The germline CDR1 and CDR2 sequences are LGHNT and FRNRAP. The CDR3: CASGLRGQGNQPPHF. CDR3 bases: TGTGCTAGTGGTCTCAGGGGGCAGGGCAATCAGCCCCCGCATTTT.

This clonotype turned up a few times. The chain is built from TRBV27 and TRBJ1-1; D unclear. V was clipped by 1 base and J by 0 bases, with 9 bases between them. CDR1 is MNHEY, CDR2 SMNVEV, per germline (reference sequence). This CDR3 contains 15 residues. The CDR3 DNA is TGTGCCAGCAGTTTATTGATGGGAGTGAACACTGAAGCTTTCTTT. Amino acid sequence: CASSLLMGVNTEAFF.

This clonotype was picked up many times. The chain has TRBV29-1 and TRBJ2-6; no definite D call. CDR1 is SQVTM and CDR2 is ANQGSEA in the germline V gene. This CDR3 contains 12 residues. The V end was cut by 7 bases, the J end by 0 bases, with 4 bases between. The CDR3 bases are TGCAGCGCATACTCTGGGGCCAACGTCCTGACTTTC. It encodes CSAYSGANVLTF.